This T cell receptor (beta chain) emerged from a study of PD-1 blockade in classical Hodgkin lymphoma (dated by TCRdb to the early 2020s). Background for the entire study: Nivolumab dosing was 3 mg/kg intravenously every 2 weeks, continuing until either disease progression or unacceptable toxicity. The study used CyTOF and TCR beta sequencing to define a peripheral blood immune signature of response to PD-1 blockade in classical Hodgkin lymphoma. The paper's findings and limits, for the study overall: Lower diversity was seen in patients whose nivolumab began less than 1 year after ASCT, and these patients were left out of later analyses so that immune reconstitution would not confound the results. A significant rise by C4D1 was seen in CD4+ but not CD8+ TCR diversity (p=0.0027 vs p=0.16), with the rise being most apparent in complete responders (p=0.02). Only a single clinical trial cohort was studied, and what caused the repertoire differences, possibly disease activity or prior therapy, remained undefined. Among trial patients, those achieving complete response had baseline diversity similar to that of newly diagnosed patients, while diversity was significantly lower in partial responders and progressors. Baseline TCR diversity was reported to be lower in newly diagnosed patients than in healthy donors and to be lower still in relapsed/refractory patients.

Details on this clone: Its antigen has not been determined. No per-base quality is available; no much larger clone lies one base away.

As encoded in the germline V gene, CDR1 is SGHAT while CDR2 is FQNNGV. Deletion took 1 base off V and 10 bases off J, with a span of 14 bases between the germline ends. The CDR3 runs 15 amino acids, cysteine and phenylalanine included. Only the CDR3 DNA stays, 45 bases, in frame from base 1. Genomic DNA was extracted with the Qiagen DNeasy kit from unsorted PBMCs and from negatively selected CD4+ and CD8+ fractions. Using primers that anneal to V and J segments, immunoSEQ multiplex PCR amplified the TCR beta CDR3 regions. A synthetic immune receptor repertoire was used to minimize amplification bias, and remaining bias was computationally removed after sequencing. On the study's bioinformatics: Repertoire diversity was quantified as the Shannon entropy index using custom Python scripts. Unsorted, CD4+ and CD8+ repertoires were analyzed separately, except for combined analyses in which CD4+ and CD8+ sequences were merged in silico. Clonal expansion was defined as a frequency increase of at least 2-fold after treatment compared with C1D1, and clones undetected at baseline were assigned a pseudocount of 0.5. Clones with 0 or 1 copy at C1D1 were classified as singleton clones, and clones with 2 or more copies were classified as non-singleton clones. Clones expanded in unsorted samples were annotated as CD4+, CD8+ or unknown by matching protein sequences in sorted samples from the same patient. Diversity changes from C1D1 to C4D1 were tested in paired samples using Wilcoxon tests. The immuneACCESS repertoire file appears here via TCRdb, limited to in-frame rearrangements. These files lack a portion of the clones; in checked studies, under half of the deficit traces to unresolved V genes, and the cause of the others is not known. V, J and clone size are taken as reported in that table, and D and trimming were inferred from the DNA itself. Across this sample there are 29,000 or so clones, with approximately 80% seen only once. Of the sample, about 0.59% is held by the ten largest clones.

Explained via the paper, the time point label denotes: cycle 4 day 1 (C4D1), after 6 weeks of nivolumab. All trial patients had relapsed after autologous stem cell transplantation, with cohorts A, B and C differing in prior brentuximab vedotin exposure. Using a Miltenyi CD4+ T cell isolation kit, CD4+ T cells were purified from thawed PBMCs through magnetic negative selection. The trial cohort included fewer than 65 patients with relapsed/refractory classical Hodgkin lymphoma, and each patient had a best overall response of complete response, partial response or progressive disease. Trial patients were treated with single-agent nivolumab in the multi-cohort phase II CheckMate 205 trial. An independent review committee assessed best overall response by applying the 2007 International Working Group response criteria. Trial PBMCs were obtained immediately prior to nivolumab initiation (C1D1) and on therapy at cycle 2 day 1 and cycle 4 day 1. Peripheral blood was collected in 8 mL Vacutainer Cell Preparation Tubes, from which PBMCs were isolated by centrifugation and then cryopreserved. Purified CD4+ and CD8+ fractions were prepared only for cases with an additional available PBMC sample. On LS columns in a quadroMACS separator, the magnetically labelled cells were depleted, and the flow-through was collected as the purified fraction.

The chain is encoded by TRBV11-2 joined to TRBJ1-6; TRBD1 could be the D gene, as 6 bases match. The clonotype comes from a human donor with classical Hodgkin lymphoma. Material: CD4+ T cells from blood, obtained before the fourth cycle of nivolumab. The CDR3: CASSLVSDSSSPLHF. At the DNA level, the sequence is TGTGCCAGCAGCTTAGTTTCGGACAGTAGCTCACCCCTCCACTTT.